This T cell receptor beta chain was captured in a study of early T cells in non-severe SARS-CoV-2 infection. Study information: The study sequenced bulk RNA from unsorted whole blood, with chains unpaired.

Study results and limitations: The matching step, a VDJdb search, favored anti-spike CD8 responses and missed private and CD4 specificities.

Individual cDNA molecules were tagged with unique molecular identifiers. MiXCR, applied by TCRdb to the 5' RACE reads, yields one record per CDR3 protein. The repertoire includes about 60,000 distinct CDR3 sequences, more than 12% of them detected once, and more than 8.5% sits in the top ten. CDR1 and CDR2 (germline): SGHTA, FQGTGA. The J segment lost 6 bases and the V segment lost 3 bases, leaving 1 base of the junction unmatched. This CDR3 region has 13 residues. As concerns this clonotype: Its antigen is as yet unknown.

This material consisted of whole blood, taken at baseline. The origin of this receptor is an adult who was a healthcare worker with PCR-confirmed SARS-CoV-2 infection or an uninfected control (not recorded which). V usage is TRBV7-3 and J usage is TRBJ2-3, with 9 positions matching TRBD2. DNA for the CDR3: TGTGCCAGCAGCTTGCGGGAGGGTGATACGCAGTATTTT. This sequence encodes CASSLREGDTQYF.